A selection of T cell receptor beta chains follows, all from one sample in a study of T cells after yellow fever vaccination. TCRdb re-called the 5' RACE reads through MiXCR, storing one row per CDR3 protein. The sample gives 300,000 to 400,000 distinct CDR3 sequences, roughly 6.1% of which show up once; 15% is in the top ten. The sequencing used PBMCs, collected 5 days after the yellow fever booster vaccination. The receptors originated from a young man who received the YFV17D yellow fever vaccine. Both conserved end residues are part of each CDR3. D genes are given only for firm matches. Size is omitted from some rows. Given values are once, few, many or a class for expanded clones.

j_gene | v_gene | d_gene | abundance | CDR3nt | CDR3aa
TRBJ2-7 | TRBV12-3/TRBV12-4 | - | many | TGTGCCAGCAGTTCTAAGGGAGGCGAGCAGTACTTC | CASSSKGGEQYF
TRBJ2-7 | TRBV30 | TRBD2 | many | TGTGCCTGCGGGACTAGTCCCTCAAGCTACGAGCAGTACTTC | CACGTSPSSYEQYF
TRBJ2-1 | TRBV5-1 | TRBD2 | - | TGCGCCAGCAGCGACCCCTCTACTAGCGGCTCCTACAATGAGCAGTTCTTC | CASSDPSTSGSYNEQFF
TRBJ2-2 | TRBV6-5 | - | many | TGTGCCAGCAGTTACTTGGGACGCACCGGGGAGCTGTTTTTT | CASSYLGRTGELFF
TRBJ2-5 | TRBV7-8 | - | - | TGTGCCAGCAGCTTACGGCTTTCAGGTCAAGAGACCCAGTACTTC | CASSLRLSGQETQYF
TRBJ2-5 | TRBV9 | TRBD2 | - | TGTGCCAGCAGCGCAGCTGGGACTACCCAAGAGACCCAGTACTTC | CASSAAGTTQETQYF
TRBJ2-3 | TRBV29-1 | - | many | TGCAGCGTTGCGGGCTGGGGCACAGATACGCAGTATTTT | CSVAGWGTDTQYF
TRBJ2-6 | TRBV7-2 | - | - | TGTGCCAGCAGCTTAGAGTTCGGCTCTGGGGCCAACGTCCTGACTTTC | CASSLEFGSGANVLTF
TRBJ2-1 | TRBV5-1 | - | few | TGCGCCAGCAGCTTGGCCAACCTGGGGACACCTCAGGGAGAGCAGTTCTTC | CASSLANLGTPQGEQFF
TRBJ2-2 | TRBV20-1 | - | few | TGCAGTGCAAATAAAGACACGAACACCGGGGAGCTGTTTTTT | CSANKDTNTGELFF
TRBJ2-1 | TRBV4-3 | - | - | TGCGCCAGCAGCCAAAATTTACGCTGGGAGCAGTTCTTC | CASSQNLRWEQFF
TRBJ2-7 | TRBV6-2/TRBV6-3 | - | many | TGTGCCAGCACCCCGGGGGTCCCCTCCTACGAGCAGTACTTC | CASTPGVPSYEQYF
TRBJ2-7 | TRBV7-3 | - | few | TGTGCCAGCAGCAGAAAGCCTGGGGGAGGAGTCTACGAGCAGTACTTC | CASSRKPGGGVYEQYF
TRBJ1-5 | TRBV4-2 | - | - | TGTGCCAGCAGCCCCGGGGAGAAACAGCCCCAGCATTTT | CASSPGEKQPQHF
TRBJ2-7 | TRBV7-6 | - | - | TGTGCCAGCAGCTTAGCCTTAGGGGGGCGCGTCGACGAGCAGTACTTC | CASSLALGGRVDEQYF
TRBJ2-3 | TRBV25-1 | TRBD2 | - | TGTGCCAGCAGTGAATATCGGCCCCGACTAGCGGGAGACCCATGGGATACGCAGTATTTT | CASSEYRPRLAGDPWDTQYF
TRBJ2-7 | TRBV13 | - | many | TGTGCCAGCAGCCAGACTCACGAGCAGTACTTC | CASSQTHEQYF
TRBJ2-1 | TRBV15 | - | - | TGTGCCACCAGCAGAGATTCCCCCTATCTTGAGCAGTTCTTC | CATSRDSPYLEQFF
TRBJ1-1 | TRBV5-1 | TRBD1 | many | TGCGCCAGAGAGACAGGGCTCACTGAAGCTTTCTTT | CARETGLTEAFF
TRBJ2-1 | TRBV5-6 | - | - | TGTGCCAGCAGCTTGGTGGGAGAAACCTACAATGAGCAGTTCTTC | CASSLVGETYNEQFF
TRBJ2-3 | TRBV10-1 | - | few | TGCGCCAGCAGTGAGTCGAGGCCAATGGATACGCAGTATTTT | CASSESRPMDTQYF
TRBJ2-1 | TRBV12-3/TRBV12-4 | TRBD2 | many | TGTGCCAGCACTAGACTAGCGGAAAGGAATGAGCAGTTCTTC | CASTRLAERNEQFF
TRBJ1-4 | TRBV4-3 | - | few | TGCGCCAGCAGCCAAGATCCCGTAGCGGGGGCTGGTGAAAAACTGTTTTTT | CASSQDPVAGAGEKLFF
TRBJ1-1 | TRBV5-1 | - | many | TGCGCCAGCAGCAGGGGACAGAACACTGAAGCTTTCTTT | CASSRGQNTEAFF
TRBJ1-5 | TRBV20-1 | TRBD1 | few | TGCAGTGCTCCAAGACAGGGGGCGCAGAGCAATCAGCCCCAGCATTTT | CSAPRQGAQSNQPQHF
TRBJ2-3 | TRBV28 | TRBD2 | few | TGTGCCAGCAGTAATAGCGGGAAACGCACAGATACGCAGTATTTT | CASSNSGKRTDTQYF
TRBJ1-4 | TRBV10-3 | - | few | TGTGCCATCAGTGACCGCACAGGAGACCTCAATGAAAAACTGTTTTTT | CAISDRTGDLNEKLFF
TRBJ2-2 | TRBV12-3/TRBV12-4 | - | few | TGTGCCAGCAGTTTATGGTACACCGGGGAGCTGTTTTTT | CASSLWYTGELFF
TRBJ2-7 | TRBV20-1 | - | few | TGCAGTGCTAGAGCCGGATCCTACGAGCAGTACTTC | CSARAGSYEQYF
TRBJ2-7 | TRBV20-1 | TRBD2 | many | TGCAGTGCTAGAAGAGCGGGAGATCGGGGCGAGCAGTACTTC | CSARRAGDRGEQYF
TRBJ2-1 | TRBV5-1 | - | few | TGCGCCAGCAGCTTGGGTATGTCCTACAATGAGCAGTTCTTC | CASSLGMSYNEQFF
TRBJ1-6 | TRBV13 | TRBD1 | few | TGTGCCAGCAGCTTAAGGACAGGGGGCGCGTATTCACCCCTCCACTTT | CASSLRTGGAYSPLHF
TRBJ2-1 | TRBV12-3/TRBV12-4 | TRBD2 | - | TGTGCCAGCAGTGTACTAGCGGGAGCCAATGAGCAGTTCTTC | CASSVLAGANEQFF
TRBJ2-1 | TRBV5-4 | TRBD2 | - | TGTGCCAGCAGCTTGGGGGGGGACTACCTCCAGTTCTTC | CASSLGGDYLQFF
TRBJ2-1 | TRBV7-8 | - | many | TGTGCCAGCAGCTCGGTCAAGGGCAATGAGCAGTTCTTC | CASSSVKGNEQFF
TRBJ1-1 | TRBV7-8 | - | few | TGTGCCAGCAGCTTAGGATCCCCGGTCGCTTTCTTT | CASSLGSPVAFF
TRBJ1-4 | TRBV20-1 | - | - | TGCTGTGCTCGCCCGGGAACAGGAACAACTAATGAAAAACTGTTTTTT | CCARPGTGTTNEKLFF
TRBJ2-7 | TRBV6-2/TRBV6-3 | - | - | TGTGCCAGCAGTTACCGGGACACTGAGAACGAGCAGTACTTC | CASSYRDTENEQYF
TRBJ1-4 | TRBV15 | - | - | TGTGCCACGGTTGCCGACAGGACGGGAGCAGAAAAACTGTTTTTT | CATVADRTGAEKLFF
TRBJ2-2 | TRBV19 | TRBD1 | few | TGTGCCAGCCATTTGACAGGGCGAACCGGGGAGCTGTTTTTT | CASHLTGRTGELFF
TRBJ1-1 | TRBV12-3/TRBV12-4 | - | few | TGTGCCAGCAGTTCCAGCAGAACGAGCACTGAAGCTTTCTTT | CASSSSRTSTEAFF
TRBJ1-3 | TRBV10-3 | TRBD1 | - | TGTGCCATCAGTGAGTCTAGACAGGGGACTGGAAACACCATATATTTT | CAISESRQGTGNTIYF
TRBJ2-7 | TRBV20-1 | - | few | TGCAGTGCAGGGAGGAACAGGGCCACCTACGAGCAGTACTTC | CSAGRNRATYEQYF
TRBJ2-1 | TRBV20-1 | - | few | TGCAGTCCACTAGCTGGTCTTTACAATGAGCAGTTCTTC | CSPLAGLYNEQFF
TRBJ2-3 | TRBV12-3/TRBV12-4 | - | few | TGTGCCAGCAGTTTACTCCCGGTATTAGGTGGGGATACGCAGTATTTT | CASSLLPVLGGDTQYF
TRBJ2-1 | TRBV20-1 | TRBD2 | many | TGCAGTGCTAGTAGGCTAGCGGGCAGAGATGAGCAGTTCTTC | CSASRLAGRDEQFF
TRBJ2-4 | TRBV2 | - | - | TGTGCCAGCAGTGGACTGAACATTCAGTACTTC | CASSGLNIQYF
TRBJ2-5 | TRBV20-1 | TRBD2 | few | TGCAGTGCTTATAGCGGGAGGGCCGGGGAGACCCAGTACTTC | CSAYSGRAGETQYF